The rows below give T cell receptor beta chains drawn from one sample of a study of T cells after posttransplantation cyclophosphamide. Profiled with immunoSEQ multiplex PCR; TCRdb holds only in-frame clones, not every one. This sample has 40,000 to 45,000 clones, each found more than once. The sample taken for sequencing was PBMCs. These receptors were obtained from a man aged 40-50 years in good health, CMV-negative, and a related stem cell transplant donor. CDR3s include the opening cysteine and the closing phenylalanine or tryptophan. D genes are given only for firm matches. Some rows have no size entry. The others give once, few or many, or a class for an expanded clone.

size,V,J,D,CDR3,DNA
medium-sized,TRBV7-3,TRBJ1-1,TRBD1,CASSLMGQGTEAFF,TGTGCCAGCAGCTTAATGGGACAGGGGACTGAAGCTTTCTTT
many,TRBV18,TRBJ1-5,NA,CASYQTDYSNQPQHF,TGTGCCAGCTACCAGACAGATTATAGCAATCAGCCCCAGCATTTT
many,TRBV27,TRBJ2-1,TRBD1,CASSLSKTGGSEQFF,TGTGCCAGCAGTTTATCTAAGACAGGGGGAAGTGAGCAGTTCTTC
NA,TRBV29-1,TRBJ1-4,NA,CSVRQTEKLFF,TGCAGCGTCAGACAGACTGAAAAACTGTTTTTT
many,TRBV19,TRBJ1-2,NA,CASSTEGPGKTNGYTF,TGTGCCAGTAGCACCGAAGGTCCAGGGAAAACCAATGGCTACACCTTC
many,TRBV13,TRBJ2-5,NA,CASSLSAGSETQYF,TGTGCCAGCAGCTTATCGGCCGGGAGTGAGACCCAGTACTTC
many,TRBV7-2,TRBJ1-5,NA,CASSLAGGGNQPQHF,TGTGCCAGCAGCTTAGCGGGAGGAGGCAATCAGCCCCAGCATTTT
many,TRBV5-1,TRBJ2-1,NA,CASSLPRAGSGGEQFF,TGCGCCAGCAGCTTGCCTAGGGCAGGGTCCGGGGGTGAGCAGTTCTTC
many,TRBV4-3,TRBJ2-1,TRBD2,CASSQDLAGVGYNEQFF,TGCGCCAGCAGCCAAGATCTAGCGGGAGTTGGCTACAATGAGCAGTTCTTC
many,TRBV21-1,TRBJ2-2,NA,CASSKGDRVFTGELFF,TGTGCCAGCAGCAAAGGGGACAGGGTGTTCACCGGGGAGCTGTTTTTT
many,TRBV5-8,TRBJ2-7,TRBD1,CASSPWDSFYEQYF,TGTGCCAGCAGCCCGTGGGACAGCTTCTACGAGCAGTACTTC
many,TRBV25-1,TRBJ1-1,NA,CASSGVGMNTEAFF,TGTGCCAGTTCAGGGGTCGGGATGAACACTGAAGCTTTCTTT
many,TRBV5-6,TRBJ1-5,NA,CASSYKLQNFNQPQHF,TGTGCCAGCAGCTACAAATTACAGAACTTCAATCAGCCCCAGCATTTT
many,TRBV11-1,TRBJ2-5,NA,CASSLYQETQYF,TGTGCCAGCAGCCTGTACCAAGAGACCCAGTACTTC
many,TRBV19,TRBJ2-5,TRBD1,CASSIGTVQETQYF,TGTGCCAGTAGTATCGGGACAGTACAAGAGACCCAGTACTTC
NA,TRBV9,TRBJ2-7,TRBD2,CASSVGAGGSYEQYF,TGTGCCAGCAGCGTAGGGGCGGGGGGCTCCTACGAGCAGTACTTC
many,TRBV19,TRBJ2-6,TRBD2,CASMGGEAGANVLTF,TGTGCCAGTATGGGAGGGGAGGCCGGGGCCAACGTCCTGACTTTC
many,TRBV7-2,TRBJ2-1,TRBD2,CASSFGLAGNEQFF,TGTGCCAGCAGCTTTGGACTAGCGGGAAATGAGCAGTTCTTC
few,TRBV7-9,TRBJ2-5,NA,CASSFPRSGLYQETQYF,TGTGCCAGCAGCTTCCCCCGGAGCGGATTGTACCAAGAGACCCAGTACTTC
NA,TRBV29-1,TRBJ2-5,TRBD1,CSVPGTGGSWETQYF,TGCAGCGTTCCCGGGACAGGGGGCTCATGGGAGACCCAGTACTTC
many,TRBV5-4,TRBJ2-5,TRBD1,CASSLTGVQETQYF,TGTGCCAGCAGCTTGACAGGGGTCCAAGAGACCCAGTACTTC
NA,TRBV29-1,TRBJ1-1,NA,CSVSRLPNTEAFF,TGCAGCGTCTCGAGGCTCCCGAACACCGAAGCTTTCTTT
NA,TRBV6-5,TRBJ1-1,NA,CASSAGRDTEAFF,TGTGCCAGCAGTGCGGGGAGAGACACTGAAGCTTTCTTT
many,TRBV15,TRBJ2-5,NA,CATSRDLSVIETQYF,TGTGCCACCAGCAGAGATTTGAGCGTCATAGAGACCCAGTACTTC
many,TRBV6-6,TRBJ2-5,TRBD1,CASEPGQGAVETQYF,TGTGCCAGCGAGCCTGGACAGGGGGCAGTGGAGACCCAGTACTTC
many,TRBV7-9,TRBJ1-4,NA,CASSLPYSGGEDEKLFF,TGTGCCAGCAGCTTACCATATTCTGGCGGGGAGGATGAAAAACTGTTTTTT
few,TRBV30,TRBJ2-1,NA,CAWKGPGEQFF,TGTGCCTGGAAAGGGCCGGGAGAGCAGTTCTTC
few,TRBV11-3,TRBJ2-2,NA,CASSLATGTENTRELFF,TGTGCCAGCAGCTTAGCAACCGGGACTGAGAACACCAGGGAGCTGTTTTTT
few,TRBV6-5,TRBJ2-1,TRBD2,CASSSGLHNEQFF,TGTGCCAGCAGTTCGGGACTACACAATGAGCAGTTCTTC
NA,TRBV11-2,TRBJ2-3,TRBD2,CASTLRPSGVYSTDTQYF,TGTGCCAGCACCTTAAGGCCTAGCGGGGTCTATAGCACAGATACGCAGTATTTT
NA,TRBV7-2,TRBJ1-5,TRBD1,CASSIRQGSNQPQHF,TGTGCCAGCAGCATTAGACAGGGTAGCAATCAGCCCCAGCATTTT
many,TRBV19,TRBJ1-5,NA,CASIAGGAGEPQHF,TGTGCCAGTATTGCTGGGGGAGCGGGGGAGCCCCAGCATTTT
NA,TRBV21-1,TRBJ2-3,NA,CASSKDENSYLSTDTQYF,TGTGCCAGCAGCAAAGACGAAAACAGCTACCTTAGCACAGATACGCAGTATTTT
many,TRBV5-4,TRBJ2-2,TRBD1,CASSLGGQGASGELFF,TGTGCCAGCAGCTTGGGGGGACAGGGGGCGAGCGGGGAGCTGTTTTTT
many,TRBV11-2,TRBJ2-1,TRBD2,CASSFGTINEQFF,TGTGCCAGCAGCTTCGGGACTATCAATGAGCAGTTCTTC
many,TRBV12-5,TRBJ1-1,NA,CASGLGMTEAFF,TGTGCTAGTGGTTTGGGAATGACAGAAGCTTTCTTT
many,TRBV6-5,TRBJ2-5,NA,CASSYGGQGYQETQYF,TGTGCCAGCAGTTACGGGGGTCAGGGGTACCAAGAGACCCAGTACTTC
many,TRBV11-2,TRBJ2-3,NA,CASSLVGGRTDTQYF,TGTGCCAGCAGCTTAGTTGGCGGCCGCACAGATACGCAGTATTTT
NA,TRBV5-1,TRBJ2-1,NA,CASSTSGHDPLSRFF,TGCGCCAGCAGCACATCTGGACATGATCCACTCTCACGGTTCTTC
many,TRBV10-3,TRBJ2-2,TRBD2,CATRLAEARAGELFF,TGTGCTACCCGGCTAGCGGAGGCTAGGGCCGGGGAGCTGTTTTTT
NA,TRBV5-1,TRBJ2-1,NA,CASSPGPGTWNEQFF,TGCGCCAGCAGCCCAGGACCCGGGACTTGGAATGAGCAGTTCTTC
many,TRBV19,TRBJ1-2,TRBD1,CASTHRDRVGYGYTF,TGTGCCAGTACCCACCGGGACAGAGTTGGCTATGGCTACACCTTC
many,TRBV11-2,TRBJ1-1,TRBD1,CASSFRQGRLANTEAFF,TGTGCCAGCAGCTTTAGACAGGGTCGGTTGGCGAACACTGAAGCTTTCTTT
many,TRBV10-2,TRBJ2-3,NA,CASSDLADTQYF,TGCGCCAGCAGTGATTTAGCCGATACGCAGTATTTT
many,TRBV2,TRBJ2-3,NA,CASSLRDNSYTSTDTQYF,TGTGCCAGCAGTCTCCGGGACAACTCCTATACTAGCACAGATACGCAGTATTTT
many,TRBV6-5,TRBJ1-2,NA,CASSYMSGNYGYTF,TGTGCCAGCAGTTATATGTCAGGGAACTATGGCTACACCTTC
many,TRBV7-9,TRBJ1-4,NA,CASSLRTANEKLFF,TGTGCCAGCAGCTTAAGGACAGCTAATGAAAAACTGTTTTTT
many,TRBV18,TRBJ1-5,NA,CASSPSSGGNQPQHF,TGTGCCAGCTCACCATCGTCCGGGGGCAATCAGCCCCAGCATTTT
many,TRBV5-4,TRBJ1-4,NA,CASSRGLSNEKLFF,TGTGCCAGCAGCCGGGGACTGAGTAATGAAAAACTGTTTTTT
many,TRBV27,TRBJ2-3,NA,CASSLSRSGTDTQYF,TGTGCCAGCAGTTTATCGAGAAGTGGCACAGATACGCAGTATTTT
many,TRBV7-3,TRBJ2-2,TRBD2,CASSRPGAGGNTGELFF,TGTGCCAGCAGCCGCCCGGGAGCGGGGGGAAACACCGGGGAGCTGTTTTTT
many,TRBV10-3,TRBJ1-2,NA,CAISDPKRESYTF,TGTGCCATCAGTGATCCGAAGAGGGAAAGCTACACCTTC
many,TRBV19,TRBJ1-1,TRBD1,CASSMGTGVTEAFF,TGTGCCAGTAGTATGGGGACAGGGGTGACTGAAGCTTTCTTT
many,TRBV11-3,TRBJ2-2,TRBD2,CASSPLPGTSGRAGGELFF,TGTGCCAGCAGCCCTTTACCCGGGACTAGCGGGAGGGCTGGCGGGGAGCTGTTTTTT
many,TRBV27,TRBJ1-5,TRBD1,CASSALTGIPQPQHF,TGTGCCAGCAGTGCCCTGACAGGGATCCCTCAGCCCCAGCATTTT
NA,TRBV2,TRBJ1-2,NA,CASGGEGGYGYTF,TGTGCCAGCGGGGGGGAGGGGGGCTATGGCTACACCTTC
many,TRBV27,TRBJ1-2,NA,CASSLSAQSYGYTF,TGTGCCAGCAGTTTATCAGCACAGTCGTATGGCTACACCTTC